This T cell receptor (beta chain) is from a study of blood T cell repertoires in COVID-19 (dated by TCRdb to 2018 to 2021). For context, the study as a whole: Samples covering the acute and convalescent phases of COVID-19 were provided by collaborators in the United States, Italy and Spain. HLA class I and class II types, where available, came from metadata supplied by the sample provider rather than from assay-based typing. The samples were drawn from two sources: the first 160 participants of the ongoing ImmuneRACE study, and 1,200 or so subjects contributed by 6 global collaborators. A de-identified subject ID, COVID-19 status, age in years and sex were almost always included in the sample metadata. The prospective study material was composed of cDNA or gDNA derived from T cells, B-cell-depleted T cells, or PBMCs. The dataset comprised deeply sampled blood TCRbeta repertoires from subjects exposed to, actively infected with, or recovered from COVID-19. The repertoires were released in a freely available public database meant as a resource for research on the immune response to SARS-CoV-2.

From cysteine to phenylalanine, the CDR3 is 12 amino acids long. Only the CDR3 DNA is retained, 36 bases long and in frame from the first base. At the junction V is shortened by 5 bases and J by 13 bases, with 12 bases in between. Results and caveats for the whole study, not just this receptor: Clinical and demographic metadata were provided uncurated, with the amount varying by source and participant.

The collaborating institutions used their own protocols to collect whole blood in K2EDTA tubes. For TCRbeta analysis, collaborators shipped samples as frozen whole blood, isolated PBMCs, or DNA extracted from either of those sample types. For this clone: The clone's antigen remains unknown. Base qualities are not provided; no much larger clone lies one nucleotide away.

The immunoSEQ Assay, a bias-controlled multiplex PCR, was used to amplify TCRbeta CDR3 regions from genomic DNA. The authors processed their data as follows. The number of nucleated cells in each sample was estimated by amplification of reference gene primers within the assay. Sequence reads were collapsed and filtered to measure the absolute abundance of every unique TCRbeta CDR3 rearrangement. Productive Simpson clonality was computed per sample as the square root of Simpson's diversity index over productive rearrangements. TCRdb took over this immuneACCESS table, retaining in-frame rearrangements with V and J assigned. Such tables are incomplete; in checked studies, under half of the missing clones stem from an unresolved V gene, and the remainder is unexplained. D and trimming were read from the DNA, whereas the V and J calls and clone size are those reported in that table. The sample contains roughly 150,000 clones, around 90% of them found a single time. The top ten constitute 5% of the sample.

What was sequenced was peripheral blood. This chain is built from TRBV12-3 or TRBV12-4 and TRBJ1-6; the D gene assignment is ambiguous. This clonotype was sampled from a human donor in a cohort sampled during active COVID-19. The nucleotide sequence is given as TGTGCCAGCAGTGGACCCGGGGAGCCCCTCCACTTT. It translates to CASSGPGEPLHF.